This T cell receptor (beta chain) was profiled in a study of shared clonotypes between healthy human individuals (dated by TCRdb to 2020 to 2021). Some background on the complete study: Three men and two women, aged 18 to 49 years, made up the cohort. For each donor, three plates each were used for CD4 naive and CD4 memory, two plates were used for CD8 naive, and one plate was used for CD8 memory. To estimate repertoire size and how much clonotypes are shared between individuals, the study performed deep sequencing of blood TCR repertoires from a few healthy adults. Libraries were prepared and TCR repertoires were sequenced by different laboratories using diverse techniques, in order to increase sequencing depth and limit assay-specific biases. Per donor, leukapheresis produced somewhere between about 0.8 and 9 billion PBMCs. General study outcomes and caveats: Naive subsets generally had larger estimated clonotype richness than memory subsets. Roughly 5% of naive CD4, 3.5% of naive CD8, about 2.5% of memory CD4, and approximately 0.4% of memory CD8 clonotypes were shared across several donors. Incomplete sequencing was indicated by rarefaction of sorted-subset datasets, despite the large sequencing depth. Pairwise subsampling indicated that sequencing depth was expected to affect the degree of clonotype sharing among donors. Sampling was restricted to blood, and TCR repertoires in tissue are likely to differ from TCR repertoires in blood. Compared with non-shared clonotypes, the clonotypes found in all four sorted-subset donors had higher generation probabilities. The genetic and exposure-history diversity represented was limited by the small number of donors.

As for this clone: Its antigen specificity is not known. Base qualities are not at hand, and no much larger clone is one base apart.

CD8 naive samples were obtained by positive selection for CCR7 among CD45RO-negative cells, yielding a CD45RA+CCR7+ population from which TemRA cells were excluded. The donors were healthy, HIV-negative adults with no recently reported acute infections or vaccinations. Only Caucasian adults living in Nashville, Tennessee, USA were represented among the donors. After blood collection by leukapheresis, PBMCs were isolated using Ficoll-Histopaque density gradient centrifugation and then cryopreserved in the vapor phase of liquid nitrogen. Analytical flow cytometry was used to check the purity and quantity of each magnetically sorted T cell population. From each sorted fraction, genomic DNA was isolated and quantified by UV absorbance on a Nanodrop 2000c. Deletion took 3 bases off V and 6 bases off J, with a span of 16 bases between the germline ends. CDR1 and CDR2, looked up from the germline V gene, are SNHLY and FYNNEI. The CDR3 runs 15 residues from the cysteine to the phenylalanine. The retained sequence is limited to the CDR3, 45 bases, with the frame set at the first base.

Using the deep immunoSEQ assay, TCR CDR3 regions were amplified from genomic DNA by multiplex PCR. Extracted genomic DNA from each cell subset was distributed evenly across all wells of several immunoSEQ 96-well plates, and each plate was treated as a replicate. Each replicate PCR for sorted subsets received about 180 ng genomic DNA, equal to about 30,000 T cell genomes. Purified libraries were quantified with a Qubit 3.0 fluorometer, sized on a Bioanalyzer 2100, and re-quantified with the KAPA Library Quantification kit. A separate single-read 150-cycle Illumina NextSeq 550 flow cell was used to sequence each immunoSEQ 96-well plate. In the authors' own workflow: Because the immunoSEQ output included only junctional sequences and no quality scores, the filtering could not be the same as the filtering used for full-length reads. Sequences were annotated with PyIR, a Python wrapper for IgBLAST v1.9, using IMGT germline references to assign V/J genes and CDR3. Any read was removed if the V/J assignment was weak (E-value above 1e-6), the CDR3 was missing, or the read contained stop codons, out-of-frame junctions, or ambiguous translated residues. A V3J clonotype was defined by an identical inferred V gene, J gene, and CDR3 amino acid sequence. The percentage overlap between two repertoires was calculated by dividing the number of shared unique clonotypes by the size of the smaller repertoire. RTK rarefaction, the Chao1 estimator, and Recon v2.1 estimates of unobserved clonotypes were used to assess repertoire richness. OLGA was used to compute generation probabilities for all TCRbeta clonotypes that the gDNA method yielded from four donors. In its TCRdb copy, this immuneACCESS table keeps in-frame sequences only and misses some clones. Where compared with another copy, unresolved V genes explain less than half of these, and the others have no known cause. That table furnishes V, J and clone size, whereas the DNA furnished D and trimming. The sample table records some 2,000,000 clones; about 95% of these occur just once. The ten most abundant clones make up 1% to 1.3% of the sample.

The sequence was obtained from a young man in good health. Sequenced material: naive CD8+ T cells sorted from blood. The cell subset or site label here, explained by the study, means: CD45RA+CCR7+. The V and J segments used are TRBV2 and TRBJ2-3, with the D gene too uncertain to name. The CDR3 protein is CASSERGFSGDTQYF. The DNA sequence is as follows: TGTGCCAGCAGTGAGCGTGGTTTTTCTGGGGATACGCAGTATTTT.